This T cell receptor (beta chain) was retrieved from a study of T cells in Graves' hyperthyroidism and ophthalmopathy. The table lists this clonotype with a few counts. Its antigen remains unidentified. RNA transcripts gave rise to amplified TCR beta CDR3 regions. The primer set for the first-round RT-PCR of the TCR CDR3 was HTBI. MiXCR was run by TCRdb on the multiplex PCR reads, yielding one entry per CDR3 protein. There are fewer than 600,000 distinct CDR3 sequences in the sample; 11% to 15% occur only once, and around 13% lies in the top ten. The CDR3 is made up of 14 amino acids. The germline V gene has CDR1 SGHVS and CDR2 FQNEAQ. V lost 5 bases, J lost 3 bases, and 13 bases lay in between. Overall study results and limits: Appearing also in blood were most of the thyroid clonotypes expanded above 0.001.

Sequenced material: blood. J is TRBJ1-1 and V is TRBV7-8; D gene ambiguous. The receptor's source is a woman aged 40 to 50 with Graves' hyperthyroidism. Written as DNA, the CDR3 is TGTGCCAGCAGCCCCGTTGGGATGGACACTGAAGCTTTCTTT. This sequence encodes CASSPVGMDTEAFF. The variable domain in full, completed from reference TRBV7-8 and TRBJ1-1, reads GAGVSQSPRYKVAKRGQDVALRCDPISGHVSLFWYQQALGQGPEFLTYFQNEAQLDKSGLPSDRFFAERPEGSVSTLKIQRTQQEDSAVYLCASSPVGMDTEAFFGQGTRLTVV.